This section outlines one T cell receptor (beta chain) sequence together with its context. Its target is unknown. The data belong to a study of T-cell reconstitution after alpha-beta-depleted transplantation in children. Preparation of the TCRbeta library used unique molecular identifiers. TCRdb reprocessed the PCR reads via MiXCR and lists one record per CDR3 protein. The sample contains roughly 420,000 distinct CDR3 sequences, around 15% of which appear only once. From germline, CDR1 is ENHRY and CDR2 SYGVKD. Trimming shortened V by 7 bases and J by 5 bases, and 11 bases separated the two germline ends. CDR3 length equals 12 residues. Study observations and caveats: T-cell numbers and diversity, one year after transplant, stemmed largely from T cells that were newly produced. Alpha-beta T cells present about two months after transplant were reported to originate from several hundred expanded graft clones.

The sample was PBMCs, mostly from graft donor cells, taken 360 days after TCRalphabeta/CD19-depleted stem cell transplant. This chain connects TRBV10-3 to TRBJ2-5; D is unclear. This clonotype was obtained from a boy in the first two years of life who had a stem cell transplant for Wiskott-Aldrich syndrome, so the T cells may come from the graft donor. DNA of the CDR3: TGTGCCATCAAAGGAGTTGGGGAGACCCAGTACTTC. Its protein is CAIKGVGETQYF.